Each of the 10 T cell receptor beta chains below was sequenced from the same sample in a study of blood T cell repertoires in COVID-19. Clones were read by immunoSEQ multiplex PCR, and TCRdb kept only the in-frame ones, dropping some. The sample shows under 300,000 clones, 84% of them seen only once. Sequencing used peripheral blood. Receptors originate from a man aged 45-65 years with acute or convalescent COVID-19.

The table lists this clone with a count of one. Here the CDR3 DNA reads TGTGCCAGCTCCATAATTCGGTCCGGGGGGAACTATGGCTACACCTTC. Translation gives CASSIIRSGGNYGYTF. This chain links TRBV28 with TRBJ1-2; maybe TRBD1 (5 bases). V lost 8 bases and J 2 bases, leaving 21 bases between the germline ends. The V gene's germline CDR1 is MDHEN and CDR2 SYDVKM. CDR3 length equals 16 residues.

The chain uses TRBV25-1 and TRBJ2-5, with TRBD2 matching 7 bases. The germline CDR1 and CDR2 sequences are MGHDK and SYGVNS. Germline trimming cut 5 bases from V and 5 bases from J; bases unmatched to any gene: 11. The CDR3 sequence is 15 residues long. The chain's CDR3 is CASSTWRGRGETQYF. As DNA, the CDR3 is TGTGCCAGCAGTACTTGGCGGGGGAGAGGGGAGACCCAGTACTTC. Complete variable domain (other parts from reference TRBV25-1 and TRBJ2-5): EADIYQTPRYLVIGTGKKITLECSQTMGHDKMYWYQQDPGMELHLIHYSYGVNSTEKGDLSSESTVSRIRTEHFPLTLESARPSHTSQYLCASSTWRGRGETQYFGPGTRLLVL.

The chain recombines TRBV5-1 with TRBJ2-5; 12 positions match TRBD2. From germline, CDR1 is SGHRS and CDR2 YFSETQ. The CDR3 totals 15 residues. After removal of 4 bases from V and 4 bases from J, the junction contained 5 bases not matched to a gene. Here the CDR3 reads CASSKGLAGGETQYF. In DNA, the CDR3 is TGCGCCAGCAGCAAGGGACTAGCGGGTGGAGAGACCCAGTACTTC.

In DNA form, the CDR3 reads TGCAGCGTTGGACAGGGTGAGGACTATGGCTACACCTTC. It codes for CSVGQGEDYGYTF. The gene calls are TRBV29-1 and TRBJ1-2; 7 bases map to TRBD1. Germline-derived CDR1 and CDR2 are SQVTM and ANQGSEA. After removal of 4 bases from V and 3 bases from J, the junction contained 5 bases not matched to a gene. The CDR3 runs to 13 residues.

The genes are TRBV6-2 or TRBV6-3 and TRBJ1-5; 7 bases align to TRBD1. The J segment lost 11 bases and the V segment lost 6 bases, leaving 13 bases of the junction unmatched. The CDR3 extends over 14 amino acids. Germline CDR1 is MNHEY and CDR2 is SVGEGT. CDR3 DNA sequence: TGTGCCAGCAGCCGCCCTTTAGGGACAGAAACCCAGCATTTT. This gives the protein CASSRPLGTETQHF.

CDR3 loop: CATSREGLGLAGGNEQFF. CDR3 coding DNA: TGTGCCACCAGCAGAGAGGGCCTCGGTCTAGCGGGAGGGAATGAGCAGTTCTTC. The chain joins TRBV15 to TRBJ2-1; TRBD2 aligns across 12 bases. CDR1 and CDR2 (germline): LNHNV, YYDKDF (reference sequence). The CDR3 covers 18 residues. Trimming cost V 0 bases and J 7 bases; bases outside gene matches: 10.

CDR3 DNA sequence: TGTGCCAGCAGCTTGACGGGAGATGGGAATGAGCAGTTCTTC. Protein sequence: CASSLTGDGNEQFF. The chain has TRBV13 and TRBJ2-1; possible D gene TRBD2, 6 bases. The germline gives CDR1 PRHDT, CDR2 FYEKMQ (reference sequence). The CDR3 runs 14 residues. V was shortened by 3 bases and J by 7 bases, with 13 bases between the two germline ends.

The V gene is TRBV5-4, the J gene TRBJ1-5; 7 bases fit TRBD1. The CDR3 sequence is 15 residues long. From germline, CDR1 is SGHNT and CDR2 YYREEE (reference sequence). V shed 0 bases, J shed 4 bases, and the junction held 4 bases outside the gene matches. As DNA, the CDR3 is TGTGCCAGCAGCTTGGGACAGGGCCCAAATCAGCCCCAGCATTTT. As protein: CASSLGQGPNQPQHF.

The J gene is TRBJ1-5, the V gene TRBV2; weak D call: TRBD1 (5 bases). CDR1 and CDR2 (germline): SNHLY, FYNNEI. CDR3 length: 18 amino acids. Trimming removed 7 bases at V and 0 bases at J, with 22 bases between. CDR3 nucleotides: TGTGCCAGCACCACCCCCGGGGGTTGGGGGGGTAGCAATCAGCCCCAGCATTTT. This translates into CASTTPGGWGGSNQPQHF. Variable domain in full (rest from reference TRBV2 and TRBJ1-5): EPEVTQTPSHQVTQMGQEVILRCVPISNHLYFYWYRQILGQKVEFLVSFYNNEISEKSEIFDDQFSVERPDGSNFTLKIRSTKLEDSAMYFCASTTPGGWGGSNQPQHFGDGTRLSIL.

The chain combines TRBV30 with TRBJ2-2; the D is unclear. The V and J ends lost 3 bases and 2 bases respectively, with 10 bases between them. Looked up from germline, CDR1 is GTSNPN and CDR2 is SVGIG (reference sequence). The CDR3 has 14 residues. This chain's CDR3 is CAWSRVRNTGELFF. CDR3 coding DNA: TGTGCCTGGAGCCGGGTCAGAAACACCGGGGAGCTGTTTTTT.